The subject of this entry is one T cell receptor beta chain. As yet, its antigen is unknown. This entry belongs to a study of shared clonotypes between healthy human individuals. The overall study: A couple of women and three men aged 18 to 49 made up the donors.

General study results and limits: Investigators expected sequencing depth to affect clonotype sharing among donors. Larger estimated richness was generally seen in naive subsets than in memory subsets.

Genomic DNA of each subset was evenly split across several immunoSEQ plates. Data came from immunoSEQ multiplex PCR; TCRdb stores just in-frame clones and leaves some out. Found here are 2.3 million or so clones, approximately 95% of them singletons; the top ten hold 0.39%. The CDR3 runs to 16 residues. J gave up 5 bases and V 6 bases, and 16 bases lay outside the gene matches. CDR1 and CDR2 (germline): WNHNN, SYGVQD (reference sequence). The sequenced material came from naive CD4+ T cells from PBMCs. Subset reported: CD45RA+ positively selected. This clonotype originated in a man between 18 and 35 years old in good health. Some clones in this sample may be carry-over from other donors' samples. This chain links TRBV10-1 with TRBJ2-7, with 7 nucleotides matching TRBD2. As DNA, the CDR3 is TGCGCCAGCAGATATTTAGGGTGGCGGGAGACCCACGAGCAGTACTTC. Translating it yields CASRYLGWRETHEQYF.